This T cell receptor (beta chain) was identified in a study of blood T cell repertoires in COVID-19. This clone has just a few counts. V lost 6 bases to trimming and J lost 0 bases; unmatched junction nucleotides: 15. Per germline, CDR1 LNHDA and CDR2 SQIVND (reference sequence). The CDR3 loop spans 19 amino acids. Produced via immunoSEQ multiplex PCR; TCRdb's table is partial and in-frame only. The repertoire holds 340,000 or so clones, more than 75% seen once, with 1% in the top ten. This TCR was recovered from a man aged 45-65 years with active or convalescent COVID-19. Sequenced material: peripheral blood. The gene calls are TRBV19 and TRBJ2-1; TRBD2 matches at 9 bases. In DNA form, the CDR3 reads TGTGCCAGTAGCCCCTGGAGGGGTAGCGGGAGAAACTCCTACAATGAGCAGTTCTTC. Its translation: CASSPWRGSGRNSYNEQFF.